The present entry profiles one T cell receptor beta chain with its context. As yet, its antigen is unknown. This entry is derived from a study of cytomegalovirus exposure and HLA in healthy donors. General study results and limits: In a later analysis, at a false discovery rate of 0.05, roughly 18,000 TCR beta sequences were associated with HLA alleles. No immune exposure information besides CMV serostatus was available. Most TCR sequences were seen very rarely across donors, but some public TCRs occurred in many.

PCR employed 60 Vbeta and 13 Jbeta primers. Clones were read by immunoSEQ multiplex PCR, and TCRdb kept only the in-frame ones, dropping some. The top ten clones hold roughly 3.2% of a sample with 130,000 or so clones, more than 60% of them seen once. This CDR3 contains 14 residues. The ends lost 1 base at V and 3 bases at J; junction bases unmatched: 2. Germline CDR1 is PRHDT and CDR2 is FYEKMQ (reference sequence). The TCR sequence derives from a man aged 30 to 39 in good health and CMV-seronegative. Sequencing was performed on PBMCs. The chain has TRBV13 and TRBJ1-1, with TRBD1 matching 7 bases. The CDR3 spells CASSLAGQYTEAFF. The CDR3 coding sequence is TGTGCCAGCAGCTTAGCGGGACAGTACACTGAAGCTTTCTTT.